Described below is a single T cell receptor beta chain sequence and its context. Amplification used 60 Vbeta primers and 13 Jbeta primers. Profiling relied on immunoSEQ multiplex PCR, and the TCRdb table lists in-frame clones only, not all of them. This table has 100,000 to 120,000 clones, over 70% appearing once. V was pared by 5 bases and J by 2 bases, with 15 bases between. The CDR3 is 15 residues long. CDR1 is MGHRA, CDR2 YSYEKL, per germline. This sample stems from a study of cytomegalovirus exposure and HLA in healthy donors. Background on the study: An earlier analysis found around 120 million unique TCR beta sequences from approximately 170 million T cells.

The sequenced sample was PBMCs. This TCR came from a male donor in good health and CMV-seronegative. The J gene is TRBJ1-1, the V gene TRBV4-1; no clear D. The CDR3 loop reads CASSILLPGNTEAFF. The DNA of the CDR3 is TGCGCCAGCAGCATTCTCCTACCGGGTAACACTGAAGCTTTCTTT.